The rows below give T cell receptor beta chains drawn from one sample of a study of blood T cell repertoires in COVID-19. The data were produced by immunoSEQ multiplex PCR, yet TCRdb's version contains in-frame clones alone and is incomplete. The data show approximately 180,000 clones, around nine tenths seen once. Source material: peripheral blood. The receptors were gathered from a woman aged 70 to 79 with COVID-19, enrolled during active disease. Each CDR3 is given with its conserved first and last residue. The D gene is left open where the match is weak. Some rows have no size entry. The others give once, few or many, or a class for an expanded clone.

>.|TRBV7-6|TRBJ2-7|.
CASSLVSAMVDEQYF
TGTGCCAGCAGCTTAGTCAGCGCCATGGTTGACGAGCAGTACTTC
>.|TRBV11-3|TRBJ2-3|.
CASSLGWGTQGSGDTQYF
TGTGCCAGCAGCTTAGGATGGGGCACACAGGGATCCGGAGATACGCAGTATTTT
>.|TRBV15|TRBJ1-5|few
CATSHRSNQPQHF
TGTGCCACCAGCCACAGAAGCAATCAGCCCCAGCATTTT
>TRBD1|TRBV7-8|TRBJ2-7|.
CASSGQGYSYEQYF
TGTGCCAGTTCGGGACAGGGGTACTCCTACGAGCAGTACTTC
>TRBD1|TRBV12-5|TRBJ1-1|.
CASGPDRLNTEAFF
TGTGCTAGTGGCCCGGACAGGTTGAACACTGAAGCTTTCTTT
>TRBD2|TRBV24-1|TRBJ2-1|.
CATSDLGGLAGEQFF
TGTGCCACCAGTGATCTTGGTGGACTAGCAGGTGAGCAGTTCTTC
>TRBD1|TRBV4-1|TRBJ2-7|.
CASSPRTGWDEQYF
TGCGCCAGCAGCCCCAGGACAGGCTGGGACGAGCAGTACTTC
>TRBD2|TRBV6-6|TRBJ2-7|.
CASSAAGTSGTYEQYF
TGTGCCAGCAGTGCCGCCGGGACTAGCGGGACCTACGAGCAGTACTTC
>TRBD1|TRBV12-5|TRBJ2-2|.
CASGSSKRGQGTGELFF
TGTGCTAGTGGTTCGTCCAAGCGGGGACAGGGGACCGGGGAGCTGTTTTTT
>TRBD2|TRBV6-5|TRBJ2-7|.
CASSSLAGASYEQYF
TGTGCCAGCAGCTCACTAGCGGGAGCGTCCTACGAGCAGTACTTC
>TRBD1|TRBV6-5|TRBJ2-3|.
CASRTGGADTQYF
TGTGCCAGCAGGACAGGGGGCGCGGATACGCAGTATTTT
>TRBD2|TRBV28|TRBJ2-1|.
CASSPTSGVGHEQFF
TGTGCCAGCAGCCCAACTAGCGGGGTAGGGCATGAGCAGTTCTTC
>TRBD1|TRBV18|TRBJ2-7|.
CASSQGQGPYEQYF
TGTGCCAGCTCCCAAGGACAGGGGCCCTACGAGCAGTACTTC
>.|TRBV15|TRBJ1-1|.
CATSGANTEAFF
TGTGCCACCAGCGGGGCGAACACTGAAGCTTTCTTT
>TRBD1|TRBV7-8|TRBJ2-4|.
CASSLTGVNIQYF
TGTGCCAGCAGCTTAACAGGGGTCAACATTCAGTACTTC
>TRBD2|TRBV5-1|TRBJ2-2|once
CASSLLAGGDTGELFF
TGCGCCAGCAGCCTTCTAGCGGGAGGGGACACCGGGGAGCTGTTTTTT
>TRBD1|TRBV4-1|TRBJ1-5|.
CASSPGQGSATQPQHF
TGCGCCAGCAGCCCGGGACAGGGTTCGGCAACTCAGCCCCAGCATTTT
>TRBD1|TRBV29-1|TRBJ1-2|few
CSVEDRTGGSGYTF
TGCAGCGTTGAAGATCGAACAGGGGGAAGTGGCTACACCTTC
>.|TRBV3-1/TRBV3-2|TRBJ1-2|.
CAGSPQSANYGYTF
TGTGCCGGCAGCCCCCAGTCAGCTAACTATGGCTACACCTTC
>.|TRBV4-2|TRBJ2-7|.
CASSDTEFGSYEQYF
TGTGCCAGCAGCGACACAGAGTTTGGCTCCTACGAGCAGTACTTC
>.|TRBV11-2|TRBJ1-2|.
CASSSPRLPRDGYTF
TGTGCCAGCAGCTCCCCGCGACTCCCGAGGGATGGCTACACCTTC
>.|TRBV27|TRBJ2-2|.
CASSLGDTNTGELFF
TGTGCCAGCAGTTTGGGGGACACGAACACCGGGGAGCTGTTTTTT
>TRBD2|TRBV5-5|TRBJ2-1|.
CASNEAGTSVYEQFF
TGTGCCAGCAACGAAGCCGGGACTAGTGTATATGAGCAGTTCTTC
>.|TRBV5-1|TRBJ2-2|.
CASSLVTNTGELFF
TGCGCCAGCAGCTTGGTAACGAACACCGGGGAGCTGTTTTTT
>TRBD1|TRBV5-1|TRBJ1-3|.
CASSFRGAGNTIYF
TGCGCCAGCAGCTTCAGGGGGGCTGGAAACACCATATATTTT
>TRBD2|TRBV5-1|TRBJ2-7|.
CASSLVPAGGGEQYF
TGCGCCAGCAGCTTGGTTCCAGCGGGAGGTGGCGAGCAGTACTTC
>.|TRBV7-8|TRBJ1-1|.
CASSAPDGRATEAFF
TGTGCCAGCAGCGCCCCGGATGGCAGGGCCACTGAAGCTTTCTTT
>TRBD1|TRBV9|TRBJ2-5|.
CARPGQGNGETQYF
TGTGCCAGACCCGGACAGGGGAACGGCGAGACCCAGTACTTC
>.|TRBV7-2|TRBJ1-2|.
CASSSQENYGYTF
TGTGCCAGCAGCTCACAGGAGAACTATGGCTACACCTTC
>TRBD1|TRBV25-1|TRBJ2-7|.
CASSEYLTGGEQYF
TGTGCCAGCAGTGAATACTTGACAGGGGGCGAGCAGTACTTC
>TRBD1|TRBV28|TRBJ1-4|.
CASSLGTGGNEKLFF
TGTGCCAGCAGTTTGGGGACAGGGGGCAATGAAAAACTGTTTTTT
>TRBD2|TRBV11-3|TRBJ2-1|.
CASSPGGLADNEQFF
TGTGCCAGCAGCCCCGGGGGACTAGCGGATAATGAGCAGTTCTTC
>.|TRBV5-1|TRBJ2-7|.
CASSLTRSSYEQYF
TGCGCCAGCAGCTTGACGAGGAGCTCCTACGAGCAGTACTTC
>.|TRBV10-3|TRBJ2-7|.
CAISETGQSYEQYF
TGTGCCATCAGTGAGACAGGACAGTCCTACGAGCAGTACTTC
>.|TRBV18|TRBJ2-3|.
CASSPPGEATDTQYF
TGTGCCAGCTCACCACCGGGGGAGGCGACAGATACGCAGTATTTT
>TRBD2|TRBV30|TRBJ2-6|.
CAWSPGGSGANVLTF
TGTGCCTGGAGTCCCGGGGGGTCTGGGGCCAACGTCCTGACTTTC
>TRBD1|TRBV18|TRBJ2-7|few
CASSLDRGGPYEQYF
TGTGCCAGCTCACTCGACAGGGGGGGTCCCTACGAGCAGTACTTC